The clone carrying this T cell receptor beta chain has a count of ten or more. The germline CDR1 and CDR2 sequences are SNHLY and FYNNEI. With 6 bases removed from V and 1 base from J, the gap between germline ends came to 10 bases. The CDR3 is made up of 15 amino acids. The entry originates in a study of T cells in Graves' hyperthyroidism and ophthalmopathy. Authors of the study amplified TCR beta CDR3 regions from RNA transcripts. With the HTBI primer set, the TCR CDR3 went through a first round of RT-PCR. Each CDR3 protein is one row after TCRdb ran MiXCR on the multiplex PCR reads. Of some 500,000 distinct CDR3 sequences listed, approximately 25% are singletons.

The chain combines TRBV2 with TRBJ2-6; no clear D. The sample comprised blood. This receptor was identified in a woman aged 25 to 45 with Graves' ophthalmopathy. Here the CDR3 reads CASSERESGANVLTF. CDR3 nucleotide sequence: TGTGCCAGCAGCGAGAGAGAGTCTGGGGCCAACGTCCTGACTTTC.